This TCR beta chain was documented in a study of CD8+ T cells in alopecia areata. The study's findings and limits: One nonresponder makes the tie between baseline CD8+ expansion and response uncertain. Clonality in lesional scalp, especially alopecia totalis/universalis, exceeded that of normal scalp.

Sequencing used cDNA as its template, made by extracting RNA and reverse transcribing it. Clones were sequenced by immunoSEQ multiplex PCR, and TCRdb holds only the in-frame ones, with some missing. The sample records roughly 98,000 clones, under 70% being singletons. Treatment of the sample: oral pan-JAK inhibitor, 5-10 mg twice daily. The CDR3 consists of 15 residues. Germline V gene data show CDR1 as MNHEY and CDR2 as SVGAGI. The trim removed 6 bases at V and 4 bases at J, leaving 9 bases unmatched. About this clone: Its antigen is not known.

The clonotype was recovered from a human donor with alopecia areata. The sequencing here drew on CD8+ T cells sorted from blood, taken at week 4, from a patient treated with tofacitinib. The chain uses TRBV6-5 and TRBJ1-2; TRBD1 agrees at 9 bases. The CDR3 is CASRPGQGRSYGYTF. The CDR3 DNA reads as TGTGCCAGCAGGCCTGGACAGGGGAGGTCCTATGGCTACACCTTC.